The clone carrying this TCR beta chain appeared many times. Its antigen is unknown. 5'RACE primed at constant segments yielded TCR alpha and TCR beta cDNA libraries bearing sample barcodes and UMIs. One entry per CDR3 protein results from TCRdb running MiXCR on the 5' RACE reads. The sample contains tens of thousands of distinct CDR3 sequences, more than 7% of which appear only once. The data originate from a study of T-cell memory formation after mild COVID-19. Study summary: TCR clusters were largely donor specific. General study points: CD4+ contracting clones were found mainly in CM and EM, and CD8+ ones in EMRA.

The CDR3 extends over 12 amino acids. Germline V gives CDR1 SNHLY, CDR2 FYNNEI. Deletions cut 3 bases from V and 3 bases from J, with 5 bases between. The source is a man younger than 30 who had mild COVID-19 (a few samples of this study predate the infection). Cell type and time point are not known. This chain joins TRBV2 and TRBJ2-5; D is ambiguous. Sequencing used PBMCs or a T cell subset sorted from them (not recorded which). The CDR3: CASSESKETQYF. The CDR3 coding sequence is TGTGCCAGCAGTGAGAGTAAAGAGACCCAGTACTTC.